The clone carrying this TCR beta chain was observed a few times. Expressed TCRB transcripts were sequenced because the isolated RNA had all been reverse transcribed beforehand. Assay: immunoSEQ multiplex PCR; the TCRdb copy retains only in-frame clones and omits some. In the table there are around 300,000 clones, about 10% of which are singletons. Purity exceeded 95% in all sorted populations. The data are from a study of beta chain features in type 1 diabetes. The TCR sequence derives from a young woman in good health. The sequenced sample was naive CD4+ T cells from blood.

In DNA, the CDR3 is TGTGCCAGCAGCCAAAACAGGGAGAGAAACACTGAAGCTTTCTTT. This gives the protein CASSQNRERNTEAFF. The chain joins TRBV7-6 to TRBJ1-1; D is perhaps TRBD1 (6 bases). The CDR3 has 15 amino acids. The V end lost 5 bases, the J end lost 2 bases, and 15 bases lay between the germline ends. Germline V gene data show CDR1 as SGHVS and CDR2 as FNYEAQ.